This entry features one T cell receptor beta chain sequence. The data were taken from a study of control samples from healthy donors and cancer patients. CDR1 MGHRA and CDR2 YSYEKL come from the germline V gene. The V end was cut by 4 bases, the J end by 6 bases, with 24 bases between. The CDR3 runs 18 residues. Clones were sequenced by immunoSEQ multiplex PCR, and TCRdb holds only the in-frame ones, with some missing. Among about 170,000 clones listed, around 90% were seen once. The TCR originated in a woman between 25 and 40 years old in good health. The rearrangement joins TRBV4-1 to TRBJ2-2; D is possibly TRBD1 or TRBD2 (5 bases each). Input material: blood. This CDR3 reads CASSPRGWDLLSAGELFF. CDR3 DNA: TGCGCCAGCAGCCCCCGAGGTTGGGACCTGCTTTCCGCCGGGGAGCTGTTTTTT.